Below, 27 T cell receptor beta chains from the same sample are listed, as sequenced in a study of radiotherapy plus CTLA-4 blockade in lung cancer. Profiled with immunoSEQ multiplex PCR; TCRdb holds only in-frame clones, not every one. Found here are roughly 100,000 clones, roughly four fifths of them singletons; the top ten hold about 23%. The source was peripheral blood, collected from a patient treated with radiotherapy plus ipilimumab. All receptors derive from a human donor with non-small cell lung cancer that progressed on radiotherapy plus ipilimumab.

The chain recombines TRBV10-3 with TRBJ2-5, with 7 bases lining up with TRBD2. Germline-derived CDR1 and CDR2 are ENHRY and SYGVKD. The V segment lost 6 bases and the J segment 4 bases; nucleotides outside the gene matches: 8. There are 14 residues in the CDR3. The CDR3 spells CAISLRERVETQYF. CDR3 nucleotides: TGTGCCATCAGCTTGCGGGAGAGGGTAGAGACCCAGTACTTC.

This clone has a handful of counts. The genes are TRBV6-1 and TRBJ2-7, with no clear D. V was trimmed by 1 base and J by 0 bases, leaving 13 bases between them. Germline values: CDR1 MNHNS, CDR2 SASEGT. This CDR3 is built from 16 residues. This CDR3 is CASSEGFLVGSYEQYV. CDR3 nucleotide sequence: TGTGCCAGCAGTGAAGGATTTCTAGTTGGCTCCTACGAGCAGTACGTC.

This clone showed up just once. V usage is TRBV30 and J usage is TRBJ1-1; D unresolved. The V end was cut by 0 bases, the J end by 5 bases, with 4 bases between. The germline gives CDR1 GTSNPN, CDR2 SVGIG (reference sequence). This CDR3 is built from 11 residues. The CDR3 DNA sequence: TGTGCCTGGAGTGTGGGTACTGAAGCTTTCTTT. Encoded protein: CAWSVGTEAFF. The full variable domain, completed using reference TRBV30 and TRBJ1-1, is SQTIHQWPATLVQPVGSPLSLECTVEGTSNPNLYWYRQAAGRGLQLLFYSVGIGQISSEVPQNLSASRPQDRQFILSSKKLLLSDSGFYLCAWSVGTEAFFGQGTRLTVV.

The chain has TRBV19 and TRBJ1-2; 10 bases map to TRBD1. The J segment lost 5 bases and the V segment lost 6 bases, leaving 9 bases of the junction unmatched. This CDR3 comprises 15 residues. The germline gives CDR1 LNHDA, CDR2 SQIVND (reference sequence). The CDR3 nucleotides read TGTGCCAGTAGGGACGGACAGGGGGGTGTGTATGGCTACACCTTC. It codes for CASRDGQGGVYGYTF.

V and J are TRBV19 and TRBJ2-2; D remains unclear. The V and J ends lost 2 bases and 3 bases respectively, with 1 base between them. Germline V gene data show CDR1 as LNHDA and CDR2 as SQIVND (reference sequence). This CDR3 has 12 amino acids. The CDR3 DNA reads as TGTGCCAGTAGTATATACACCGGGGAGCTGTTTTTT. This sequence encodes CASSIYTGELFF.

The rearrangement joins TRBV5-1 to TRBJ2-1, with D uncertain. Germline V CDR1 and CDR2: SGHRS, YFSETQ. This CDR3 contains 13 residues. V was shortened by 2 bases and J by 7 bases, with 10 bases between the two germline ends. CDR3 residues: CASSFPLINEQFF. The CDR3 coding sequence is TGCGCCAGCAGCTTTCCCCTAATTAATGAGCAGTTCTTC.

The chain carries TRBV6-5 and TRBJ2-3, with 11 bases aligning to TRBD2. Germline V lookup: CDR1 MNHEY, CDR2 SVGAGI. The CDR3 extends over 15 amino acids. The V segment lost 6 bases and the J segment 4 bases; nucleotides outside the gene matches: 6. CDR3 DNA sequence: TGTGCCAGCAGCCAATCTAGCGGGAGGCCAGATACGCAGTATTTT. It specifies CASSQSSGRPDTQYF.

The chain employs TRBV7-2 and TRBJ2-2, with D perhaps matching TRBD1 or TRBD2 (6 bases each). V lost 3 bases to trimming and J lost 6 bases, with 11 bases between them. This CDR3 contains 14 residues. The germline V gene encodes CDR1 SGHTA and CDR2 FQGNSA. The CDR3 region is CASSFIGGPGELFF. DNA for the CDR3: TGTGCCAGCAGCTTTATCGGGGGCCCCGGGGAGCTGTTTTTT.

A word on this clone: This CDR3 is also generated by other DNA sequences in the sample. The chain employs TRBV18 and TRBJ1-5; possible D gene TRBD1, 5 bases. The germline V and J ends were trimmed by 2 bases and 0 bases, with 5 bases remaining between them. CDR1 and CDR2 from the germline V gene are KGHSH and LQKENI. The CDR3 spans 14 residues. CDR3 sequence: CASSPDSSNQPQHF. CDR3 in DNA: TGTGCCAGCTCACCAGACAGTAGCAATCAGCCCCAGCATTTT.

The chain recombines TRBV30 with TRBJ1-6; TRBD1 might be the D (6 bases). Trimming pared 0 bases from V and 9 bases from J, leaving 12 bases between. CDR3 length equals 14 residues. Germline loops: CDR1 GTSNPN, CDR2 SVGIG (reference sequence). CDR3 DNA sequence: TGTGCCTGGAGTGTACGGGGGGCCGGTTCACCCCTCCACTTT. This codes for CAWSVRGAGSPLHF.

This rearrangement joins TRBV6-1 to TRBJ2-5; 7 bases are a match to TRBD1. Germline V gives CDR1 MNHNS, CDR2 SASEGT. The CDR3 contains 14 residues. With V trimmed by 0 bases and J by 6 bases, 4 bases remained unmatched. The DNA of the CDR3 is TGTGCCAGCAGTGAAGCCTGGGACAGACAGACCCAGTACTTC. The encoded protein is CASSEAWDRQTQYF.

This clone was detected a few times. The chain couples TRBV6-5 to TRBJ2-7; 7 bases line up with TRBD2. Germline CDR1 and CDR2: MNHEY and SVGAGI. With 0 bases clipped from V and 6 bases from J, the junction kept 2 bases outside the gene matches. The CDR3 contains 13 residues. In DNA, the CDR3 is TGTGCCAGCAGTTACTCGGGGGGGGGCGAGCAGTACTTC. This codes for CASSYSGGGEQYF.

In DNA, the CDR3 is TGTGCCAGCAGCCAACACAGGGGATACACCGGGGAGCTGTTTTTT. Translation: CASSQHRGYTGELFF. The J gene is TRBJ2-2, the V gene TRBV14; 7 bases are a match to TRBD1. CDR1 is SGHDN and CDR2 is FVKESK in the germline V gene. J gave up 3 bases and V 2 bases, and 3 bases lay outside the gene matches. The CDR3 runs 15 residues.

This clone has just one count. This chain connects TRBV7-2 to TRBJ2-1; 9 bases are a match to TRBD2. This CDR3 has 12 residues. The V and J ends lost 7 bases and 8 bases, in that order; junction bases with no gene match: 3. Germline CDR1 reads SGHTA; CDR2 reads FQGNSA. Here the CDR3 reads CASKLAGDEQFF. Written as DNA, the CDR3 is TGTGCCAGCAAGTTAGCGGGAGATGAGCAGTTCTTC.

The chain uses TRBV29-1 and TRBJ2-5, with D unresolved. Trimming stripped 5 bases from V and 5 bases from J, with 15 bases between. This CDR3 is 13 amino acids long. Per germline, CDR1 SQVTM and CDR2 ANQGSEA. The CDR3 reads CSVRQVGLETQYF. The CDR3 nucleotides are TGCAGCGTTAGGCAGGTGGGTTTGGAGACCCAGTACTTC. The whole variable domain, remainder taken from reference TRBV29-1 and TRBJ2-5, is SAVISQKPSRDICQRGTSLTIQCQVDSQVTMMFWYRQQPGQSLTLIATANQGSEATYESGFVIDKFPISRPNLTFSTLTVSNMSPEDSSIYLCSVRQVGLETQYFGPGTRLLVL.

The chain couples TRBV28 to TRBJ2-1, with a weak D call TRBD2 (6 bases). Per the germline V gene, CDR1 is MDHEN and CDR2 is SYDVKM. V lost 5 bases and J 2 bases, leaving 16 bases between the germline ends. The CDR3 contains 16 residues. The CDR3 sequence: CASSPTLAITYNEQFF. The CDR3 nucleotides are TGTGCCAGCAGTCCAACCCTAGCGATCACCTACAATGAGCAGTTCTTC.

This clone was seen only once. The chain combines TRBV10-3 with TRBJ2-3, with a possible D match to TRBD1 (5 bases). Germline lookup yields CDR1 ENHRY and CDR2 SYGVKD. This CDR3 contains 14 residues. Trimming removed 0 bases at V and 5 bases at J, with 9 bases between. The CDR3 bases are TGTGCCATCAGTGAGTCGACCCAGGGAGATACGCAGTATTTT. This sequence encodes CAISESTQGDTQYF.

The rearrangement joins TRBV2 to TRBJ1-1; possibly TRBD1 for D (5 bases). Trimming took off 2 bases at V and 11 bases at J, with 9 bases between the two ends. The CDR3 consists of 11 residues. The germline V gene encodes CDR1 SNHLY and CDR2 FYNNEI. The CDR3, as DNA: TGTGCCAGCAGTGAACAGGGATTGGCTTTCTTT. Residues: CASSEQGLAFF. The whole variable domain, filled in from reference TRBV2 and TRBJ1-1, reads EPEVTQTPSHQVTQMGQEVILRCVPISNHLYFYWYRQILGQKVEFLVSFYNNEISEKSEIFDDQFSVERPDGSNFTLKIRSTKLEDSAMYFCASSEQGLAFFGQGTRLTVV.

V gene TRBV27 combines with J gene TRBJ2-2; D gene uncertain. The CDR3 sequence is 17 residues long. V lost 5 bases, J lost 3 bases, and 19 bases lay in between. In germline, CDR1 is MNHEY, CDR2 SMNVEV (reference sequence). Written as DNA, the CDR3 is TGTGCCAGCAGTGCAACCGAGCTTGAGATTGACACCGGGGAGCTGTTTTTT. It is translated as CASSATELEIDTGELFF.

This chain uses TRBV18 with TRBJ2-5, with 10 bases identical to TRBD2. In germline, CDR1 is KGHSH, CDR2 LQKENI. V shed 5 bases and J 4 bases; nucleotides not matched to a gene: 7. This CDR3 has 15 amino acids. Here the CDR3 DNA reads TGTGCCAGCTCATCGACTAGCGGGCAGGGAGAGACCCAGTACTTC. Its protein product is CASSSTSGQGETQYF.

The V gene is TRBV11-2, the J gene TRBJ1-2, with D tentatively TRBD1 (6 bases). The CDR3 runs to 18 residues. V lost 5 bases and J 1 base, leaving 23 bases between the germline ends. Germline CDR1 reads SGHAT; CDR2 reads FQNNGV. The CDR3 coding sequence is TGTGCCAGCAGCCTGACGGGAGCGGGGACACCGATTAACTATGGCTACACCTTC. Protein product: CASSLTGAGTPINYGYTF.

This clone has just a few counts. This sample includes further DNA sequences coding for the same CDR3. The V call is TRBV19, the J call TRBJ1-1; D gene ambiguous. The CDR3 is made up of 13 amino acids. The germline CDR1 and CDR2 sequences are LNHDA and SQIVND (reference sequence). V was shortened by 4 bases and J by 4 bases, with 10 bases between the two germline ends. CDR3 region: CASSRGLGTEAFF. CDR3 DNA: TGTGCCAGTAGTAGAGGGCTGGGCACTGAAGCTTTCTTT.

The sample holds a few counts of this clone. The chain carries TRBV7-3 and TRBJ2-6; D is unresolved. Germline lookup yields CDR1 SGHTA and CDR2 FQGTGA. This CDR3 is 15 amino acids long. V lost 2 bases, J lost 2 bases, and 7 bases lay in between. The CDR3 is CASSLQLPGANVLTF. For the CDR3, the DNA is TGTGCCAGCAGCTTACAACTTCCTGGGGCCAACGTCCTGACTTTC.

The chain is built from TRBV18 and TRBJ2-2; D gene ambiguous. Trimming removed 0 bases from V and 2 bases from J, with 7 bases in between. CDR1 KGHSH and CDR2 LQKENI come from the germline V gene. The CDR3 extends over 15 amino acids. The CDR3: CASSPPGLNTGELFF. In nucleotides, the CDR3 is TGTGCCAGCTCACCACCGGGCCTAAACACCGGGGAGCTGTTTTTT.

The J gene is TRBJ2-7, the V gene TRBV6-1; 7 nucleotides line up with TRBD1. The CDR3 is made up of 12 amino acids. V was pared by 5 bases and J by 4 bases, with 2 bases of the junction left unmatched. Germline V gene sequence: CDR1 MNHNS, CDR2 SASEGT. In DNA form, the CDR3 reads TGTGCCAGCAGTCTGACAGGGTACGAGCAGTACTTC. Its translation is CASSLTGYEQYF.

The chain joins TRBV11-2 to TRBJ2-5; 11 bases agree with TRBD2. J gave up 2 bases and V 5 bases, and 7 bases lay outside the gene matches. This CDR3 contains 16 residues. Germline CDR1 is SGHAT and CDR2 is FQNNGV. The CDR3 DNA reads TGTGCCAGCAGCGCCTACATAGCGGGGGGGCAAGAGACCCAGTACTTC. Its protein is CASSAYIAGGQETQYF.

This clone appeared a few times. One end of the junction fails to match germline, which may point to a read error. The chain has TRBV7-9 and TRBJ1-3; D is perhaps TRBD1 (5 bases). The CDR3 totals 11 residues. Per germline, CDR1 SEHNR and CDR2 FQNEAQ (reference sequence). The CDR3 here is CASSNPPGKDF. In DNA form, the CDR3 reads TGTGCCAGCAGCAACCCACCAGGGAAGGATTTT.